This TCR beta chain was sequenced in a study of cytomegalovirus exposure and HLA in healthy donors. Findings and caveats of the study: Reportedly, cytomegalovirus status was diagnosed with high sensitivity and specificity. Owing to their indistinguishability, certain V segments, notably TRBV6-2 and TRBV6-3, were excluded.

The germline gives CDR1 MRHNA, CDR2 SNTAGT. J lost 8 bases, V lost 8 bases, and 20 bases had no gene match. The CDR3 has 18 residues. The study ran its PCR with 60 Vbeta and 13 Jbeta primers. Produced via immunoSEQ multiplex PCR; TCRdb's table is partial and in-frame only. The sample has around 88,000 clones; around four fifths are singletons. With respect to this clone: The target antigen is unknown.

Sequenced sample: PBMCs. The origin of this receptor is a man in his fifties in good health and CMV-seropositive. The chain combines TRBV6-4 with TRBJ2-1, with 11 bases fitting TRBD2. The CDR3 region has the DNA TGTGCCAGCGAACGCCGTCTAGCGGGGGGTGATCCGCTTTATGAGCAGTTCTTC. Residues: CASERRLAGGDPLYEQFF.